This entry lists 17 T cell receptor beta chains sequenced from one sample in a study of siplizumab effects on memory and regulatory T cells. Assay used: immunoSEQ multiplex PCR; TCRdb lists only in-frame clones, some missing. Of tens of thousands of clones in the sample, approximately 88% were seen once. Material: Tregs sorted from blood. Every receptor here comes from a human donor in good health.

The gene calls are TRBV7-3 and TRBJ2-1; D is unresolved. Germline CDR1 SGHTA, CDR2 FQGTGA. The CDR3 has 13 amino acids. The V end was cut by 1 base, the J end by 6 bases, with 7 bases between. The CDR3 region has the DNA TGTGCCAGCAGCTTAAGTCCGCTCAATGAGCAGTTCTTC. It yields the protein CASSLSPLNEQFF.

V gene TRBV10-1 combines with J gene TRBJ2-1, with 10 bases fitting TRBD2. CDR1 is WNHNN, CDR2 SYGVQD, per germline (reference sequence). There are 16 residues in the CDR3. Trimming at V came to 3 bases and at J to 7 bases, leaving 9 bases not matched to a gene. The CDR3 sequence is CASSESGRASNNEQFF. CDR3 nucleotides: TGCGCCAGCAGTGAAAGCGGGAGGGCCTCAAATAATGAGCAGTTCTTC.

The chain uses TRBV5-4 and TRBJ2-3, with D uncertain. Germline values: CDR1 SGHNT, CDR2 YYREEE (reference sequence). Trimming left V 3 bases short and J 4 bases short, with 6 bases between. This CDR3 region has 12 residues. CDR3 amino acids: CASSWASDTQYF. The DNA of the CDR3 is TGTGCCAGCAGCTGGGCCTCAGATACGCAGTATTTT. Drawing the rest from reference TRBV5-4 and TRBJ2-3, the complete variable domain is ETGVTQSPTHLIKTRGQQVTLRCSSQSGHNTVSWYQQALGQGPQFIFQYYREEENGRGNFPPRFSGLQFPNYSSELNVNALELDDSALYLCASSWASDTQYFGPGTRLTVL.

V gene TRBV6-5 combines with J gene TRBJ2-7; D is perhaps TRBD1 (6 bases). The V gene's germline CDR1 is MNHEY and CDR2 SVGAGI. V was trimmed by 2 bases and J by 0 bases, leaving 8 bases between them. The CDR3 extends over 14 amino acids. CDR3 amino acids: CASSYNRVSYEQYF. CDR3 bases: TGTGCCAGCAGTTACAACAGGGTCTCCTACGAGCAGTACTTC.

This clone showed up just a few times. This chain joins TRBV4-2 and TRBJ2-2, with D uncertain. This CDR3 comprises 12 residues. The germline V and J ends were trimmed by 6 bases and 4 bases, with 6 bases remaining between them. Per germline, CDR1 LGHNA and CDR2 YNFKEQ. DNA of the CDR3: TGTGCCAGCAGTCCGATCACCGGGGAGCTGTTTTTT. This encodes CASSPITGELFF.

This chain links TRBV7-2 with TRBJ1-5; a weak D match, TRBD1 (5 bases). The ends were cut back, 3 bases at V and 15 bases at J, with 12 bases in the middle. The CDR3 is 11 amino acids. CDR1 and CDR2 (germline): SGHTA, FQGNSA. The CDR3 sequence: CASSFSDSLHF. CDR3 nucleotide sequence: TGTGCCAGCAGCTTCAGCGACAGTCTGCATTTT. The variable domain in full, with the rest retrieved from reference TRBV7-2 and TRBJ1-5, is GAGVSQSPSNKVTEKGKDVELRCDPISGHTALYWYRQSLGQGLEFLIYFQGNSAPDKSGLPSDRFSAERTGGSVSTLTIQRTQQEDSAVYLCASSFSDSLHFGDGTRLSIL.

The CDR3 DNA reads TGTGCCAGCAGCCCACCGGGACTAACCTACAATGAGCAGTTCTTC. It translates to CASSPPGLTYNEQFF. The chain has TRBV7-9 and TRBJ2-1, with 7 bases that match TRBD2. The CDR3 totals 15 residues. CDR1 and CDR2 from the germline V gene are SEHNR and FQNEAQ (reference sequence). V shed 5 bases, J shed 2 bases, and the junction held 6 bases outside the gene matches.

In this sample, this clone turned up once. J is TRBJ2-7 and V is TRBV28, with a weak D call TRBD1 (6 bases). Between the trimmed V and J ends, which lost 7 bases and 1 base, there was a span of 14 bases. The length of the CDR3 is 14 residues. In germline, CDR1 is MDHEN, CDR2 SYDVKM. In DNA form, the CDR3 reads TGTGCCAGCAAGGCCGGGACACTTTCCTACGAGCAGTACTTC. This encodes CASKAGTLSYEQYF.

This rearrangement joins TRBV27 to TRBJ2-7, with TRBD2 identical over 11 bases. Trimming removed 6 bases from V and 3 bases from J; junction bases left unmatched: 7. The CDR3 is 15 amino acids. The V gene's germline CDR1 is MNHEY and CDR2 SMNVEV (reference sequence). The CDR3 DNA reads as TGTGCCAGCAGACGTGGGACTAGCGGAAACTACGAGCAGTACTTC. The encoded protein is CASRRGTSGNYEQYF.

The rearrangement joins TRBV7-2 to TRBJ2-3, with TRBD2 matching over 14 bases. The CDR3 loop spans 17 amino acids. Germline V lookup: CDR1 SGHTA, CDR2 FQGNSA. V lost 1 base and J lost 4; bases outside the gene matches: 4. The DNA for the CDR3 is TGTGCCAGCAGCTTAGATCGACTAGCGGGAGGGGCAGATACGCAGTATTTT. Encoded protein: CASSLDRLAGGADTQYF.

CDR3 nucleotide sequence: TGTGCCAGCAGCTTAAAGCAGGGTCCATATCAGCCCCAGCATTTT. It yields the protein CASSLKQGPYQPQHF. The chain recombines TRBV7-2 with TRBJ1-5; possible D gene TRBD1, 5 bases. The V gene's germline CDR1 is SGHTA and CDR2 FQGNSA. V lost 2 bases, J lost 5 bases, and 13 bases lay in between. The CDR3 extends over 15 amino acids.

The V and J genes are TRBV5-6 and TRBJ1-6, with D perhaps matching TRBD1 (5 bases). This CDR3 has 14 residues. CDR1 is SGHDT, CDR2 YYEEEE, per germline. The germline V and J ends were trimmed by 3 bases and 8 bases, with 12 bases remaining between them. DNA for the CDR3: TGTGCCAGCAGCTCCGGGACTGGGGATTCACCCCTCCACTTT. Protein sequence: CASSSGTGDSPLHF.

V gene TRBV5-4 combines with J gene TRBJ2-5; 7 bases agree with TRBD1. Germline CDR1 SGHNT, CDR2 YYREEE (reference sequence). After removal of 4 bases from V and 2 bases from J, the junction contained 8 bases not matched to a gene. The CDR3 is 15 amino acids. CDR3 protein: CASSEEGTVQETQYF. Here the CDR3 DNA reads TGTGCCAGCAGCGAAGAAGGGACAGTACAAGAGACCCAGTACTTC.

The chain carries TRBV30 and TRBJ2-3, with 9 bases aligning to TRBD1. This CDR3 contains 15 residues. The V gene end was trimmed by 2 bases and the J gene end by 3 bases; junction bases not matched to a gene: 6. In germline, CDR1 is GTSNPN, CDR2 SVGIG (reference sequence). CDR3 nucleotides: TGTGCCTGGAGTCACCCGGGACAGGGAACAGATACGCAGTATTTT. This translates into CAWSHPGQGTDTQYF.

The chain couples TRBV11-3 to TRBJ2-1, with a weak D call TRBD2 (7 bases). The CDR3 loop spans 15 amino acids. Trimming stripped 0 bases from V and 4 bases from J, with 10 bases between. CDR1 and CDR2 (germline): SGHNT, YENEEA. CDR3: CASSLDGGLYNEQFF. DNA for the CDR3: TGTGCCAGCAGCTTAGACGGGGGGCTTTACAATGAGCAGTTCTTC.

This clone is labeled as medium-sized. The chain couples TRBV5-1 to TRBJ2-2; the D is unclear. CDR1 and CDR2 (germline): SGHRS, YFSETQ. This CDR3 region has 15 residues. Trimming cost V 4 bases and J 2 bases, with 12 bases left between them. CDR3: CASSLSARNTGELFF. The DNA for the CDR3 is TGCGCCAGCAGCCTATCGGCTAGAAACACCGGGGAGCTGTTTTTT.

This chain connects TRBV12-5 to TRBJ2-1, with 9 bases identical to TRBD2. The CDR3 covers 19 residues. Per germline, CDR1 LGHNT and CDR2 FRNRAP. Germline trimming cut 5 bases from V and 0 bases from J; bases unmatched to any gene: 14. Here the CDR3 reads CASGPSPQLAGPSYNEQFF. CDR3 sequence (DNA): TGTGCTAGTGGTCCCTCCCCCCAACTAGCGGGCCCCTCCTACAATGAGCAGTTCTTC.